Given below is one T cell receptor beta chain in context. Its antigen is as yet unknown. Treatment described: some 20 received Ad26.COV2.S at low or high dose, single or two shots; about 5 received placebo; per-sample allocation not given. At day 63 after the first vaccine or placebo injection, samples were drawn. This CDR3 is built from 15 residues. V was shortened by 4 bases and J by 0 bases, with 10 bases between the two germline ends. The germline gives CDR1 SEHNR, CDR2 FQNEAQ (reference sequence). Sequencing was performed with immunoSEQ multiplex PCR; in TCRdb, only in-frame clones are kept and a portion is missing. Of approximately 350,000 clones in the sample, roughly 91% were seen once. The data belong to a study of Ad26.COV2.S vaccination and SARS-CoV-2 variants. Turning to the study itself: The study gave Ad26.COV2.S intramuscularly, once or twice 56 days apart. Findings and caveats of the study: Vaccine recipients posted higher spike-specific TCR breadth than their placebo counterparts.

Source: peripheral blood, taken in a trial of Ad26.COV2.S vaccine versus placebo. The rearrangement joins TRBV7-9 to TRBJ1-5; D is unresolved. The clonotype comes from a person aged 18-65 years who received the Ad26.COV2.S COVID-19 vaccine or a placebo. In DNA, the CDR3 is TGTGCCAGCAGCTACTCGGTCGATAGCAATCAGCCCCAGCATTTT. It is translated as CASSYSVDSNQPQHF.